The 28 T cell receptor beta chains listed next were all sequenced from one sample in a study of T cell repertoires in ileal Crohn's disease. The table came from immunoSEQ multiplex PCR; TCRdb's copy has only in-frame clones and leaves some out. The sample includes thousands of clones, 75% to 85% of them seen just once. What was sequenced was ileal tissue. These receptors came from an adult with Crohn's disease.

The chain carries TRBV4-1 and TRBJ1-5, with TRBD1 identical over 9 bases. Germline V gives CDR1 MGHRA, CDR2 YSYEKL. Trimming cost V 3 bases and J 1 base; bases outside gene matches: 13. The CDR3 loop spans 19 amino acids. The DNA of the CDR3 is TGCGCCAGCAGCCAGGCGGTCTACAGGGGGCTTTGGAGCAATCAGCCCCAGCATTTT. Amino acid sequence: CASSQAVYRGLWSNQPQHF.

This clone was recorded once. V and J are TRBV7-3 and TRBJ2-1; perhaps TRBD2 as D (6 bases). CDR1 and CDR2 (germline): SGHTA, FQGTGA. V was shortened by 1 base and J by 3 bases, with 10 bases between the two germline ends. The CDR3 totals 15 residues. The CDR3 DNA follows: TGTGCCAGCAGCTTAAGCGGGGCAAGCTACAATGAGCAGTTCTTC. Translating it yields CASSLSGASYNEQFF. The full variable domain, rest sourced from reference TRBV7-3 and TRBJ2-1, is GAGVSQTPSNKVTEKGKYVELRCDPISGHTALYWYRQSLGQGPEFLIYFQGTGAADDSGLPNDRFFAVRPEGSVSTLKIQRTERGDSAVYLCASSLSGASYNEQFFGPGTRLTVL.

CDR3 nucleotides: TGTGCCAGCAGACCCAACCAAGGGCGGGAGGGTCATTTAGAGCAGTTCTTC. Its translation is CASRPNQGREGHLEQFF. V is TRBV28 and J is TRBJ2-1; TRBD2 aligns across 9 bases. The ends lost 6 bases at V and 10 bases at J; junction bases unmatched: 19. The CDR3 totals 17 residues. Germline values: CDR1 MDHEN, CDR2 SYDVKM.

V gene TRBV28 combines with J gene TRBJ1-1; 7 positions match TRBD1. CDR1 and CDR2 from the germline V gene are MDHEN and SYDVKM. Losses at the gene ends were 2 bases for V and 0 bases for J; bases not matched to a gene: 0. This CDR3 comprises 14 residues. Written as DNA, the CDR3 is TGTGCCAGCAGTTTAACAGGGGTGAACACTGAAGCTTTCTTT. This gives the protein CASSLTGVNTEAFF.

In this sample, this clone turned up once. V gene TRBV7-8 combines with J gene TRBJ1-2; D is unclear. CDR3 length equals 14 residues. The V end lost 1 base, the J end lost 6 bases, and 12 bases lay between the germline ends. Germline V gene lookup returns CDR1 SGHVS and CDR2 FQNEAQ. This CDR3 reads CASSLGTARDGYTF. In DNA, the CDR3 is TGTGCCAGCAGCTTAGGAACCGCTCGGGATGGCTACACCTTC.

Here the CDR3 reads CASSVAGEDEQYF. The CDR3 DNA reads as TGCGCCAGCAGTGTAGCGGGAGAGGACGAGCAGTACTTC. This chain uses TRBV10-1 with TRBJ2-7, with 9 bases aligning to TRBD2. The CDR3 has 13 residues. Per germline, CDR1 WNHNN and CDR2 SYGVQD (reference sequence). The J segment lost 5 bases and the V segment lost 4 bases, leaving 3 bases of the junction unmatched.

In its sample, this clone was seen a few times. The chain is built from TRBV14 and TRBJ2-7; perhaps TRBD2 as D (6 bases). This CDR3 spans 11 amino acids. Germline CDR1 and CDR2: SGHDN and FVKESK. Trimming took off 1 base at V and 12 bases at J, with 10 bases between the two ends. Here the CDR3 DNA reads TGTGCCAGCAGCCAAGGCGGGGTTCCGTACTTC. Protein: CASSQGGVPYF. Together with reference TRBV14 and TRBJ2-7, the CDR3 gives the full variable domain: EAGVTQFPSHSVIEKGQTVTLRCDPISGHDNLYWYRRVMGKEIKFLLHFVKESKQDESGMPNNRFLAERTGGTYSTLKVQPAELEDSGVYFCASSQGGVPYFGPGTRLTVT.

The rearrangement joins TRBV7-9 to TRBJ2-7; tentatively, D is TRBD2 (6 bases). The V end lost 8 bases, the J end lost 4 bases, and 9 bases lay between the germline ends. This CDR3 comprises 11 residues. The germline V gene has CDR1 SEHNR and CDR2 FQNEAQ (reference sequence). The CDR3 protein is CASLGTYEQYF. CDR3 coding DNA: TGTGCCAGCCTGGGGACTTACGAGCAGTACTTC.

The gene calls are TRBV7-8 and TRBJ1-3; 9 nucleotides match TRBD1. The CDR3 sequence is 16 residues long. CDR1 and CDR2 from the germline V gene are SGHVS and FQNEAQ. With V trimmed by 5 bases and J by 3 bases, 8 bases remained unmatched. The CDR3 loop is CASSPNRGLSGNTIYF. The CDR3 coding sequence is TGTGCCAGCAGCCCCAACAGGGGGCTAAGTGGAAACACCATATATTTT.

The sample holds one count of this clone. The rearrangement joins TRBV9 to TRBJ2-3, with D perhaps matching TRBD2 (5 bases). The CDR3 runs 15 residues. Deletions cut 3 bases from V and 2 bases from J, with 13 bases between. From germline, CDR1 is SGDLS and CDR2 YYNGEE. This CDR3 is CASSGAARPTDTQYF. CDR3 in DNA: TGTGCCAGCAGCGGAGCGGCTAGGCCCACAGATACGCAGTATTTT.

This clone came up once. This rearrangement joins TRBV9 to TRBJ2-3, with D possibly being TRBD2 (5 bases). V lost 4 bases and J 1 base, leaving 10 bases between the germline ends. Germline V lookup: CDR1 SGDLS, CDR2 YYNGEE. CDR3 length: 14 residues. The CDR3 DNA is TGTGCCAGCAGCCTAAGGGAGCGCACAGATACGCAGTATTTT. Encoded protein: CASSLRERTDTQYF. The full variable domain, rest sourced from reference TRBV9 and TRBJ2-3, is DSGVTQTPKHLITATGQRVTLRCSPRSGDLSVYWYQQSLDQGLQFLIQYYNGEERAKGNILERFSAQQFPDLHSELNLSSLELGDSALYFCASSLRERTDTQYFGPGTRLTVL.

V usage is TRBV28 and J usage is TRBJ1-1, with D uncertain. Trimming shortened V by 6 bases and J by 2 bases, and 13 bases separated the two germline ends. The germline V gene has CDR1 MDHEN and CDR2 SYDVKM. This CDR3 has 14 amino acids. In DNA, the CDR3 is TGTGCCAGCAGCCTTTTTATGTCCAACACTGAAGCTTTCTTT. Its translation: CASSLFMSNTEAFF.

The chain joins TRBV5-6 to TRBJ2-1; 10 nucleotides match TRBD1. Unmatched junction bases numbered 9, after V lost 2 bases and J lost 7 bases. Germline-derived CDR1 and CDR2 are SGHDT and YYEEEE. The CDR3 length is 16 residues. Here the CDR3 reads CASSFLRTGGGNEQFF. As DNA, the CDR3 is TGTGCCAGCAGCTTCCTCAGGACAGGGGGTGGGAATGAGCAGTTCTTC. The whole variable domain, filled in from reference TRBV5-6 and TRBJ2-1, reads DAGVTQSPTHLIKTRGQQVTLRCSPKSGHDTVSWYQQALGQGPQFIFQYYEEEERQRGNFPDRFSGHQFPNYSSELNVNALLLGDSALYLCASSFLRTGGGNEQFFGPGTRLTVL.

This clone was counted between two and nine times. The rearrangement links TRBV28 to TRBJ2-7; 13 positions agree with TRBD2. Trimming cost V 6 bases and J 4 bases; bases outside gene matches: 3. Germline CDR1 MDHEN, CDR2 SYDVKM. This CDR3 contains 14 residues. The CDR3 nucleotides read TGTGCCAGCAGGGGACTAGCGGGGCCTTACGAGCAGTACTTC. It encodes CASRGLAGPYEQYF.

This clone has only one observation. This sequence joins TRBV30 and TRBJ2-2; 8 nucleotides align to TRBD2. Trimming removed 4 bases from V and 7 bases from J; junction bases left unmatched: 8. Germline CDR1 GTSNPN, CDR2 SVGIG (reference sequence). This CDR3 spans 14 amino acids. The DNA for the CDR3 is TGTGCCTGGATTGGACTAGCACTTAGCGGGGAGCTGTTTTTT. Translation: CAWIGLALSGELFF.

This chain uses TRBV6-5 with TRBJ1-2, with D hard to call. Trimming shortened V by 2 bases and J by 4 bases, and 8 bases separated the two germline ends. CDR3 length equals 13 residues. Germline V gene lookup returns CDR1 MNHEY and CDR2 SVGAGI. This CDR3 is CASSYAGSYGYTF. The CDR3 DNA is TGTGCCAGCAGTTACGCGGGGAGCTATGGCTACACCTTC.

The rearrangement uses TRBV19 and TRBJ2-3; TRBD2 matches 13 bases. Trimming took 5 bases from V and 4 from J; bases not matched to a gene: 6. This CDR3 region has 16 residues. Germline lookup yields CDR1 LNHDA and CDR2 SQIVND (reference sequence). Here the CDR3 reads CASSPQLAGGPDTQYF. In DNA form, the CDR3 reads TGTGCCAGTAGTCCTCAACTAGCGGGAGGGCCAGATACGCAGTATTTT.

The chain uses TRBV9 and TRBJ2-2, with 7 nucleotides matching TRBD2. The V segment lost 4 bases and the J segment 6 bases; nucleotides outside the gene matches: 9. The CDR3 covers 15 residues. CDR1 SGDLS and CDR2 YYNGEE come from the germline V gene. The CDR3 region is CASSPTTSLSGELFF. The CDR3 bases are TGTGCCAGCAGCCCGACGACTAGCTTATCCGGGGAGCTGTTTTTT.

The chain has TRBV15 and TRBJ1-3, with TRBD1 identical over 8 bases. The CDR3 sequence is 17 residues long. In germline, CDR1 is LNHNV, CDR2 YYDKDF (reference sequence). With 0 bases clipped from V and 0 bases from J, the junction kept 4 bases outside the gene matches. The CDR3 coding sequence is TGTGCCACCAGCAGAGATTTACAGGGGGTCTCTGGAAACACCATATATTTT. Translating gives CATSRDLQGVSGNTIYF.

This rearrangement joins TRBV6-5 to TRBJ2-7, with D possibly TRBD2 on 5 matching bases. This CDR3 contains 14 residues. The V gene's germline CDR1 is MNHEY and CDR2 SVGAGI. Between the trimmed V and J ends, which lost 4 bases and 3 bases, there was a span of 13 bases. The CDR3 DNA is TGTGCCAGCAGTTCGTGGACGGGGAACTACGAGCAGTACTTC. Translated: CASSSWTGNYEQYF.

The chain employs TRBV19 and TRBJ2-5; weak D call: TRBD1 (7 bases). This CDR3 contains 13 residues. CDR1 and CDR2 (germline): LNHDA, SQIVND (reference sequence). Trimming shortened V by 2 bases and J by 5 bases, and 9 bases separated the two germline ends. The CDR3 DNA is TGTGCCAGTAGTATATCAGGGGGGGAGACCCAGTACTTC. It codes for CASSISGGETQYF. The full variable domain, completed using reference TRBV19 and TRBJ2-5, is DGGITQSPKYLFRKEGQNVTLSCEQNLNHDAMYWYRQDPGQGLRLIYYSQIVNDFQKGDIAEGYSVSREKKESFPLTVTSAQKNPTAFYLCASSISGGETQYFGPGTRLLVL.

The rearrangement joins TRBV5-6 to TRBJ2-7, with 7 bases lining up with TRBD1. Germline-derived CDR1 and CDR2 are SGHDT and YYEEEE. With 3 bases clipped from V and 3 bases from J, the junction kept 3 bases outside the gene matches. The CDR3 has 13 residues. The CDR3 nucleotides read TGTGCCAGCAGCTCTCGGGACAGCTACGAGCAGTACTTC. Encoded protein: CASSSRDSYEQYF.

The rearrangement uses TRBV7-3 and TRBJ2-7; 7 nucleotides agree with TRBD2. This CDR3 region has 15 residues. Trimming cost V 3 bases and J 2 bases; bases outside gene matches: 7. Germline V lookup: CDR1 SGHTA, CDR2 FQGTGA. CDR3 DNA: TGTGCCAGCAGCTTCGGCGAGCGGGGCACCTACGAGCAGTACTTC. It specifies CASSFGERGTYEQYF.

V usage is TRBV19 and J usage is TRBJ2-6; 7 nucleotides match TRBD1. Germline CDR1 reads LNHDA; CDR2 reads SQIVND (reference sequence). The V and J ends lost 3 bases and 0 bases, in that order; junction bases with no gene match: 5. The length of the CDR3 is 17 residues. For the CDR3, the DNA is TGTGCCAGTAGTATTATTGGACAGGACTCTGGGGCCAACGTCCTGACTTTC. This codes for CASSIIGQDSGANVLTF.

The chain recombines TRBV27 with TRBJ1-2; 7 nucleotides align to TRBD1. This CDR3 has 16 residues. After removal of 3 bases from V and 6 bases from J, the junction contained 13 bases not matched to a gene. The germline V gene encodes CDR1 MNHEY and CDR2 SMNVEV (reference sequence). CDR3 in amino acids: CASSFRGPRMGDGYTF. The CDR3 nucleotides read TGTGCCAGCAGTTTTAGGGGGCCTCGGATGGGGGATGGCTACACCTTC.

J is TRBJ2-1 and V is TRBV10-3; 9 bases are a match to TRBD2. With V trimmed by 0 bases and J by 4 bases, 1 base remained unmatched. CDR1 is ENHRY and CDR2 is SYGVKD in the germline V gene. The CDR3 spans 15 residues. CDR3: CAISESSGSYNEQFF. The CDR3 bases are TGTGCCATCAGTGAGTCTAGCGGGAGTTACAATGAGCAGTTCTTC.

CDR3 amino acids: CASSAHYGGNQPQHF. In DNA form, the CDR3 reads TGTGCCAGCAGCGCCCACTATGGAGGCAATCAGCCCCAGCATTTT. The chain joins TRBV9 to TRBJ1-5; no clear D. The germline V and J ends were trimmed by 3 bases and 2 bases, with 12 bases remaining between them. The CDR3 consists of 15 residues. Germline V lookup: CDR1 SGDLS, CDR2 YYNGEE.

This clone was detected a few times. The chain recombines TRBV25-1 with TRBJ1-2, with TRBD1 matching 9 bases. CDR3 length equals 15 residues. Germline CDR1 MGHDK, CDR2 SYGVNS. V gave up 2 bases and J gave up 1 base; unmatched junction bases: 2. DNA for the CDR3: TGTGCCAGCAGTGAAGGGACAGGGATTAACTATGGCTACACCTTC. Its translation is CASSEGTGINYGYTF.